The present entry profiles one TCR beta chain with its context. This sample was taken from a study of blood T cell repertoires in COVID-19. Across the whole study: Some COVID-19 samples were acute and others convalescent; all came from the United States, Italy and Spain. T cells, B-cell-depleted T cells, or PBMCs provided the cDNA or gDNA that served as material.

Authors' data handling: Amplified reference gene primers provided the basis for estimating nucleated cell counts. Using immunoSEQ multiplex PCR, the repertoire was profiled, and TCRdb retains in-frame clones only, with some absent. That table gives V, J and clone size, and the DNA gave D and trimming. The data show around 110,000 clones, around 90% seen once. Sequences were obtained from peripheral blood. The receptor's source is a woman under 40 with acute or convalescent COVID-19.

The CDR3 nucleotides are TGTGCCAGCAGCTTACCAGGGACAGGGGAAAACGAGCAGTACTTC. It encodes CASSLPGTGENEQYF. V is TRBV7-6 and J is TRBJ2-7; 10 bases agree with TRBD1. V dropped 2 bases and J dropped 5; count of bases not matched to a gene: 6. The CDR3 sequence is 15 residues long. Germline V CDR1 and CDR2: SGHVS, FNYEAQ.